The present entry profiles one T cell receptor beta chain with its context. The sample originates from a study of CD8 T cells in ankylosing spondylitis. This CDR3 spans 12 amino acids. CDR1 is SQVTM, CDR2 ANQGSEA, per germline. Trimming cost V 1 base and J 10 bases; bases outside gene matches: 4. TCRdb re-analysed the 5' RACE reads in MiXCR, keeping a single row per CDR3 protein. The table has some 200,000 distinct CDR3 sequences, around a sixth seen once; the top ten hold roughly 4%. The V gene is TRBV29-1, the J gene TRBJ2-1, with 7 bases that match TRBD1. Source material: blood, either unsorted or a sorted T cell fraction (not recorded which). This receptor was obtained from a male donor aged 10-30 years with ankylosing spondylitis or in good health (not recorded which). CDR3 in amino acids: CSVEGGQEEQFF. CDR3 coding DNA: TGCAGCGTTGAAGGTGGACAGGAGGAGCAGTTCTTC.